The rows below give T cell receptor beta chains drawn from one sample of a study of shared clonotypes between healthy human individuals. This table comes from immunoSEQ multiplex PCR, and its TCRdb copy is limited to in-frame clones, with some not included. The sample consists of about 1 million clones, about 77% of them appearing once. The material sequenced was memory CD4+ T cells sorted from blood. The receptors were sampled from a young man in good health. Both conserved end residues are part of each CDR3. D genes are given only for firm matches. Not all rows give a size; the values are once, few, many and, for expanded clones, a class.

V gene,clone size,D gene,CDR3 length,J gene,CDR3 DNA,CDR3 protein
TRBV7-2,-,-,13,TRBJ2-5,TGTGCCAGCAGCCGAGGACCCCAAGAGACCCAGTACTTC,CASSRGPQETQYF
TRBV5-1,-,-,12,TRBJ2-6,TGCGCCAGCAGCCCCGGAACCAACGTCCTGACTTTC,CASSPGTNVLTF
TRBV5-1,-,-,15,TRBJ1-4,TGCGCCAGCAGCTTGGCCGGCAGCAGTAATGAAAAACTGTTTTTT,CASSLAGSSNEKLFF
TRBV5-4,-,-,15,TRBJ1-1,TGTGCCAGCAGCCCCACCGGGGGAGGTGAAACTGAAGCTTTCTTT,CASSPTGGGETEAFF
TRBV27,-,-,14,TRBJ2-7,TGTGCCAGCGACAGGCATAACGGGAGCTACGAGCAGTACTTC,CASDRHNGSYEQYF
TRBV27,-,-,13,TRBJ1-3,TGTGCCAGCAGTTCCCAGGGAGGAAACACCATATATTTT,CASSSQGGNTIYF
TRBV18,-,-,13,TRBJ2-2,TGTGCCAGCTCGCTGAGGAACACCGGGGAGCTGTTTTTT,CASSLRNTGELFF
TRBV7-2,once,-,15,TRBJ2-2,TGTGCCTCCCGACCCGCAGGGTACGGCACCGGGGAGCTGTTTTTT,CASRPAGYGTGELFF
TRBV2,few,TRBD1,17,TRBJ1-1,TGTGCCAGCAGTGAAAGGGGACAGGGTTGGCCGAACACTGAAGCTTTCTTT,CASSERGQGWPNTEAFF
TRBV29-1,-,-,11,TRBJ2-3,TGCAGCGTTGAGCCTGCGGATACGCAGTATTTT,CSVEPADTQYF
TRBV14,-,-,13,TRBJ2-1,TGTGCCAGCAGCCCCTCCGGGAGTGGGAAGCAGTTCTTC,CASSPSGSGKQFF
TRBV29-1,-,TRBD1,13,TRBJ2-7,TGCAGCGTTGAAGGACAGGGGCGGTACGAGCAGTACTTC,CSVEGQGRYEQYF
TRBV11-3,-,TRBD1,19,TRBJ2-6,TGTGCCAGCAGCTCCGGGACAGGGTTCATGGGGTCTGGGGCCAACGTCCTGACTTTC,CASSSGTGFMGSGANVLTF
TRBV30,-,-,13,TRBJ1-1,TGTGCCTGGGGGGACGCCCGGACGACTGAAGCTTTCTTT,CAWGDARTTEAFF
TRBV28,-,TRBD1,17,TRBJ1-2,TGTGCCAGCAGTTTGACCCTCCAATTGACAGGGAACTATGGCTACACCTTC,CASSLTLQLTGNYGYTF
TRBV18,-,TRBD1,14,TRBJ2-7,TGTGCCAGCTCACCACCCGGACAGGGATACGAGCAGTACTTC,CASSPPGQGYEQYF
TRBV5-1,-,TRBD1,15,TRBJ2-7,TGCGCCAGCAGCTTGAGAACAGGGGGCTCCTACGAGCAGTACTTC,CASSLRTGGSYEQYF
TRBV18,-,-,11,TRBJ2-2,TGTGCCAGCTCACCCGTTGGGGAGCTGTTTTTT,CASSPVGELFF
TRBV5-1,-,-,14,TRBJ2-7,TGCGCCAGCAGCAGAACGACAGACTCCTACGAGCAGTACTTC,CASSRTTDSYEQYF
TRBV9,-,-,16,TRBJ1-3,TGTGCCAGCAGCTTCAGCCCCCAGGGATCAGGAAACACCATATATTTT,CASSFSPQGSGNTIYF
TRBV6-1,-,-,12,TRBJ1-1,TGTGCCAGCAGCGACTGGGACACTGAAGCTTTCTTT,CASSDWDTEAFF
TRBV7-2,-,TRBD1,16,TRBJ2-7,TGTGCCAGCAGCTTAGGGGACAGGGGGCACTCCTACGAGCAGTACTTC,CASSLGDRGHSYEQYF
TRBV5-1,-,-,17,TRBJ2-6,TGCGCCAGCAGCTTGACGCAGACTCGCTCTGGGGCCAACGTCCTGACTTTC,CASSLTQTRSGANVLTF
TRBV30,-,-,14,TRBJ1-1,TGTGCCTGGAGTGTGGGGGGCCCCAGCACTGAAGCTTTCTTT,CAWSVGGPSTEAFF
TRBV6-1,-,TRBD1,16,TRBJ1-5,TGTGCCAGCAGTGAACAGGCAGGGGGAAGCAATCAGCCCCAGCATTTT,CASSEQAGGSNQPQHF
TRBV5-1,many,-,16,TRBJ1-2,TGCGCCAGCAGCGGGGGGGCCTCGGCCAGCAACTATGGCTACACCTTC,CASSGGASASNYGYTF
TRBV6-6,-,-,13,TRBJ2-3,TGTGCCACCCAGACAGGACGCACAGATACGCAGTATTTT,CATQTGRTDTQYF
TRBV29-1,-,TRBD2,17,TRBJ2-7,TGCAGCGTCTCCGGGACTAGCGGGTCCCCCAACCCCTACGAGCAGTACTTC,CSVSGTSGSPNPYEQYF
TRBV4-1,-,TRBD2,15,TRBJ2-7,TGCGCCAGCAGCCAGTTAGCGGGCTTTAGTCTCGAGCAGTACTTC,CASSQLAGFSLEQYF
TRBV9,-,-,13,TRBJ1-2,TGTGCCAGCAGCGTCGCCCAGGGTTATGGCTACACCTTC,CASSVAQGYGYTF
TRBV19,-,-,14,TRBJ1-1,TGTGCCAGTAGTTTGGAGAACTTGAACACTGAAGCTTTCTTT,CASSLENLNTEAFF
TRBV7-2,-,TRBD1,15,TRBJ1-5,TGTGCCAGCAGCTGGTTAGGACAGGGAAATCAGCCCCAGCATTTT,CASSWLGQGNQPQHF
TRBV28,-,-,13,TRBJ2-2,TGTGCCACCCACCTCAGGAGGACCGGGGAGCTGTTTTTT,CATHLRRTGELFF
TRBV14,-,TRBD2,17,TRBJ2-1,TGTGCCAGCAGCCAACGTTTCGGCGGGGGGGCCTTTACTGAGCAGTTCTTC,CASSQRFGGGAFTEQFF
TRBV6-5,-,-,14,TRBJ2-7,TGTGCCAGCAGTAAAGGACCAAAATCCTACGAGCAGTACTTC,CASSKGPKSYEQYF
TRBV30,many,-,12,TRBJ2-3,TGTGCCTGGAGTCCTCGGGCAGATACGCAGTATTTT,CAWSPRADTQYF
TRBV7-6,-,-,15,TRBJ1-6,TGTGCCAGCAGCTTAGACAGGATACAAAATTCACCCCTCCACTTT,CASSLDRIQNSPLHF